Each of the 18 T cell receptor beta chains below was sequenced from the same sample in a study of vaccination effects on CD4 cells after COVID-19. These receptors lack a known antigen. Cells that had been cultured for nine to eleven days were the source of isolated CD4+ T cells. All study participants received two doses of BNT162b2 or mRNA-1273 vaccine. Only in-frame clones appear in the TCRdb table, and some are missing; sequencing was by immunoSEQ multiplex PCR. Among some 47,000 clones listed, just over 70% were seen once. Sample: CD4+ T cells from PBMCs cultured without peptide, taken after COVID-19 vaccination. The origin of the receptors is a human donor who received a COVID-19 vaccine.

The chain uses TRBV19 and TRBJ2-3, with TRBD1 matching 7 bases. The CDR3 extends over 12 amino acids. Germline assignment: CDR1 LNHDA and CDR2 SQIVND (reference sequence). V was pared by 9 bases and J by 6 bases, with 6 bases of the junction left unmatched. CDR3 sequence reads: CASTQQGDTQYF. In DNA form, the CDR3 reads TGTGCCAGCACTCAACAGGGGGATACGCAGTATTTT.

This clone was counted only a few times. The chain employs TRBV2 and TRBJ2-5; 7 bases agree with TRBD1. The germline CDR1 and CDR2 sequences are SNHLY and FYNNEI. CDR3 length equals 13 residues. Trimming took 2 bases from V and 4 from J; bases not matched to a gene: 1. The CDR3 coding sequence is TGTGCCAGCAGTGAATACAGGGGAGAGACCCAGTACTTC. Its translation is CASSEYRGETQYF.

This clone showed up just a few times. J is TRBJ2-3 and V is TRBV27; 9 bases align to TRBD1. The CDR3 sequence is 13 residues long. The J segment lost 14 bases and the V segment lost 4 bases, leaving 10 bases of the junction unmatched. Looked up from germline, CDR1 is MNHEY and CDR2 is SMNVEV (reference sequence). CDR3 loop: CASSSFRDRAGYF. CDR3 nucleotides: TGTGCCAGCAGTTCCTTTCGGGACAGGGCGGGGTATTTT.

The V gene is TRBV4-1, the J gene TRBJ2-7; D remains unclear. Trimming pared 5 bases from V and 4 bases from J, leaving 21 bases between. CDR1 is MGHRA, CDR2 YSYEKL, per germline. The CDR3 loop spans 16 amino acids. CDR3 protein: CASSIRPGDGSYEQYF. In nucleotides, the CDR3 is TGCGCCAGCAGCATCCGCCCGGGTGATGGGTCGTACGAGCAGTACTTC.

V and J are TRBV5-1 and TRBJ1-2, with 9 nucleotides matching TRBD1. This CDR3 comprises 13 residues. Unmatched junction bases numbered 7, after V lost 5 bases and J lost 8 bases. The V gene's germline CDR1 is SGHRS and CDR2 YFSETQ. CDR3 region: CASRRDRAGGYTF. The CDR3 DNA sequence: TGCGCCAGCAGGAGGGACAGGGCGGGCGGCTACACCTTC.

This chain joins TRBV5-1 and TRBJ1-1, with D unresolved. Trimming cost V 5 bases and J 3 bases, with 5 bases left between them. The CDR3 is made up of 11 amino acids. The germline gives CDR1 SGHRS, CDR2 YFSETQ. In nucleotides, the CDR3 is TGCGCCAGCAGGGGCGACACTGAAGCTTTCTTT. It translates to CASRGDTEAFF. The full variable domain, its missing parts supplied by reference TRBV5-1 and TRBJ1-1, is KAGVTQTPRYLIKTRGQQVTLSCSPISGHRSVSWYQQTPGQGLQFLFEYFSETQRNKGNFPGRFSGRQFSNSRSEMNVSTLELGDSALYLCASRGDTEAFFGQGTRLTVV.

V is TRBV4-1 and J is TRBJ2-7; 14 bases fit TRBD2. CDR3 length: 18 amino acids. CDR1 MGHRA and CDR2 YSYEKL come from the germline V gene. The junction had 8 bases not matched to a gene; V was cut back by 4 bases and J by 0 bases. CDR3 nucleotides: TGCGCCAGCAGCCCCCTACCGGGACTAGCGGGAGCCTCCTACGAGCAGTACTTC. Encoded protein: CASSPLPGLAGASYEQYF.

This clone was counted only a few times. The chain is built from TRBV2 and TRBJ2-1; tentative D call: TRBD2 (7 bases). Trimming cost V 2 bases and J 5 bases, with 10 bases left between them. This CDR3 spans 14 amino acids. Germline CDR1 and CDR2: SNHLY and FYNNEI. The CDR3 DNA follows: TGTGCCAGCAGTGAAAGGGGGGGGGACAATGAGCAGTTCTTC. Translation: CASSERGGDNEQFF.

This chain connects TRBV10-3 to TRBJ1-2; the D is unclear. V was trimmed by 0 bases and J by 1 base, leaving 6 bases between them. The CDR3 sequence is 14 residues long. The germline gives CDR1 ENHRY, CDR2 SYGVKD. This chain's CDR3 is CAISESGINYGYTF. The CDR3 region has the DNA TGTGCCATCAGTGAGTCTGGGATTAACTATGGCTACACCTTC.

In this sample, this clone turned up once. V and J are TRBV29-1 and TRBJ2-5; 9 nucleotides align to TRBD1. This CDR3 region has 12 residues. In germline, CDR1 is SQVTM, CDR2 ANQGSEA. The V gene end was trimmed by 7 bases and the J gene end by 5 bases; junction bases not matched to a gene: 5. CDR3 in amino acids: CSADRGRETQYF. The CDR3 DNA sequence: TGCAGCGCCGACAGGGGGAGGGAGACCCAGTACTTC. Based on the CDR3 plus reference TRBV29-1 and TRBJ2-5, the full variable domain is SAVISQKPSRDICQRGTSLTIQCQVDSQVTMMFWYRQQPGQSLTLIATANQGSEATYESGFVIDKFPISRPNLTFSTLTVSNMSPEDSSIYLCSADRGRETQYFGPGTRLLVL.

The rearrangement uses TRBV21-1 and TRBJ1-6; the D segment call TRBD1 is taken from the table without a DNA check. TRBV21-1 is tagged as a pseudogene. This CDR3 region has 16 residues. The CDR3 DNA sequence: TGTGCCAGCAGCAAAGCGGAGGGGGCGCAGAATTCACCCCTCCACTTT. Its protein product is CASSKAEGAQNSPLHF.

The V gene is TRBV12-3 or TRBV12-4, the J gene TRBJ1-1; D remains unclear. This CDR3 comprises 13 residues. The V and J ends lost 7 bases and 7 bases respectively, with 16 bases between them. This chain's CDR3 is CASTLGGPYEAFF. The CDR3 DNA is TGTGCCAGCACCCTGGGAGGGCCCTATGAAGCTTTCTTT.

The chain carries TRBV5-1 and TRBJ2-1; 10 positions agree with TRBD1. The CDR3 loop spans 17 amino acids. Germline-derived CDR1 and CDR2 are SGHRS and YFSETQ. The J segment lost 6 bases and the V segment lost 3 bases, leaving 12 bases of the junction unmatched. The CDR3 nucleotides read TGCGCCAGCAGCTCTGGACACTCGACAGGGGGCTTCAATGAGCAGTTCTTC. Translated: CASSSGHSTGGFNEQFF. Full variable domain (missing parts from reference TRBV5-1 and TRBJ2-1): KAGVTQTPRYLIKTRGQQVTLSCSPISGHRSVSWYQQTPGQGLQFLFEYFSETQRNKGNFPGRFSGRQFSNSRSEMNVSTLELGDSALYLCASSSGHSTGGFNEQFFGPGTRLTVL.

The chain combines TRBV12-2 with TRBJ1-6; the table calls TRBD1, which could not be checked here. TRBV12-2 is reported as a pseudogene. The CDR3 spans 12 residues. The CDR3 sequence: CASRFQGSPLHF. The CDR3 DNA reads TGTGCAAGTCGCTTTCAGGGATCACCCCTCCACTTT.

A few counts support this clone. This sequence joins TRBV19 and TRBJ1-1; 7 bases map to TRBD1. The germline V gene has CDR1 LNHDA and CDR2 SQIVND (reference sequence). J gave up 5 bases and V 6 bases, and 9 bases lay outside the gene matches. The CDR3 has 14 amino acids. The CDR3 region is CASRQEGAYTEAFF. The CDR3 coding sequence is TGTGCCAGTAGGCAAGAGGGGGCGTATACTGAAGCTTTCTTT.

The chain links TRBV6-5 to TRBJ1-2; TRBD1 matches 10 bases. This CDR3 spans 14 amino acids. Germline V CDR1 and CDR2: MNHEY, SVGAGI. V dropped 7 bases and J dropped 8; count of bases not matched to a gene: 10. The DNA of the CDR3 is TGTGCCAGCACTGGGGGGACAGGGGATCGAGGCTACACCTTC. The encoded protein is CASTGGTGDRGYTF.

The gene calls are TRBV7-8 and TRBJ1-2; the D gene is possibly TRBD1 (5 bases). CDR3 size: 13 residues. In germline, CDR1 is SGHVS, CDR2 FQNEAQ. V lost 5 bases and J 7 bases, leaving 14 bases between the germline ends. CDR3 amino acids: CASSAQGGGGYTF. The CDR3 DNA reads TGTGCCAGCAGCGCCCAGGGCGGGGGTGGCTACACCTTC.

This chain connects TRBV14 to TRBJ2-7; unclear D gene. The CDR3 loop spans 13 amino acids. The V gene lost 3 bases and the J gene lost 5 bases, with 11 bases spanning the gap. Germline CDR1 SGHDN, CDR2 FVKESK. The CDR3: CASSQLRVDEQYF. The CDR3 nucleotides read TGTGCCAGCAGCCAGCTAAGGGTCGACGAGCAGTACTTC.